This TCR beta chain was captured by sequencing in a study of regulatory T cells in long-lasting Graves disease. Time point in this sample: newly diagnosed GD, antithyroid drugs for less than 3 months. TCR sequences were obtained from RNA taken from PBMCs. Library construction for TCR beta used iRepertoire HTBI primers and Arm-PCR of CDR3 regions. TCRdb reprocessed the multiplex PCR reads with MiXCR, giving one entry per CDR3 protein. The repertoire consists of some 370,000 distinct CDR3 sequences, with 12% occurring once and the leading ten covering around 18%. This same sample was also part of a study on T cells in Graves' hyperthyroidism and ophthalmopathy. That report notes: Most thyroid-expanded clonotypes above 0.001 were also found in blood. Ophthalmopathy stood apart from stable hyperthyroidism in a 13 V-J model.

The sample here was peripheral blood mononuclear cells (PBMCs), taken at new diagnosis, from a patient treated with antithyroid drugs. The source is a woman aged 18 to 35 with Graves disease.

The CDR3 loop reads CASSGTSGRGTQYF. The CDR3, as DNA: TGTGCCAGCTCCGGGACTAGCGGGAGGGGTACGCAGTATTTT. The chain uses TRBV7-9 and TRBJ2-3; 16 nucleotides line up with TRBD2. This CDR3 comprises 14 residues. The germline gives CDR1 SEHNR, CDR2 FQNEAQ (reference sequence). Trimming took 8 bases from V and 8 from J; bases not matched to a gene: 4.